The 7 T cell receptor beta chains below come from one sample, sequenced in a study of spatial heterogeneity in lung cancer. MiXCR, applied by TCRdb to the 5' RACE reads, yields one record per CDR3 protein. The repertoire holds 85,000 to 100,000 distinct CDR3 sequences, with 19% as singletons. Time point indicated: blood at routine non-recurrence follow-up after resection. Sequences were derived from PBMCs, sampled at follow-up. The receptors here all came from a male donor with early-stage non-small cell lung cancer.

This clonotype appeared many times. The rearrangement uses TRBV24-1 and TRBJ2-1; 14 positions agree with TRBD2. Germline lookup yields CDR1 KGHDR and CDR2 SFDVKD. J gave up 8 bases and V 4 bases, and 6 bases lay outside the gene matches. CDR3 length: 16 amino acids. The CDR3 sequence: CATSDPGLAGVYEQFF. The CDR3 nucleotides read TGTGCCACCAGTGACCCGGGACTAGCGGGAGTCTATGAGCAGTTCTTC.

This clonotype came up a few times. The chain employs TRBV10-3 and TRBJ2-3; D unresolved. This CDR3 has 15 amino acids. Germline CDR1 and CDR2: ENHRY and SYGVKD. V was pared by 1 base and J by 1 base, with 9 bases between. The CDR3 protein is CAISEFGSRTDTQYF. CDR3 sequence (DNA): TGTGCCATCAGTGAGTTCGGCAGCCGCACAGATACGCAGTATTTT.

This clonotype was detected a few times. The rearrangement uses TRBV6-1 and TRBJ1-3; 8 positions agree with TRBD1. Germline trimming cut 4 bases from V and 3 bases from J; bases unmatched to any gene: 11. Germline V gene lookup returns CDR1 MNHNS and CDR2 SASEGT. The CDR3 totals 17 residues. CDR3 in amino acids: CASSASYAGGYGNTIYF. CDR3 bases: TGTGCCAGCAGTGCATCCTATGCAGGGGGCTATGGAAACACCATATATTTT.

This clonotype was observed a few times. The chain has TRBV20-1 and TRBJ2-1, with D tentatively TRBD1 or TRBD2 (5 bases each). V lost 6 bases and J lost 4, with 16 bases in between. There are 14 residues in the CDR3. CDR1 and CDR2 from the germline V gene are DFQATT and SNEGSKA (reference sequence). The CDR3 nucleotides are TGCAGTGCGGATTCCGGGACGGTATACAATGAGCAGTTCTTC. Amino acids: CSADSGTVYNEQFF.

The rearrangement uses TRBV20-1 and TRBJ1-2; no reliable D call. This CDR3 contains 14 residues. Looked up from germline, CDR1 is DFQATT and CDR2 is SNEGSKA (reference sequence). Between the trimmed V and J ends, which lost 6 bases and 0 bases, there was a span of 14 bases. DNA of the CDR3: TGCAGTGCGACCACGCCGGCCTCTAACTATGGCTACACCTTC. Translated, it gives CSATTPASNYGYTF.

This chain joins TRBV12-3 or TRBV12-4 and TRBJ1-5, with a weak D call TRBD1 (5 bases). Trimming pared 6 bases from V and 4 bases from J, leaving 22 bases between. This CDR3 comprises 17 residues. The CDR3 DNA sequence: TGTGCCAGCAGCAAACTCCGAGACAGCGCCTTTAATCAGCCCCAGCATTTT. Translation gives CASSKLRDSAFNQPQHF.

The rearrangement links TRBV7-2 to TRBJ2-5; 7 positions match TRBD2. From germline, CDR1 is SGHTA and CDR2 FQGNSA. This CDR3 is built from 16 residues. The trim removed 5 bases at V and 5 bases at J, leaving 14 bases unmatched. The CDR3 coding sequence is TGTGCCAGCAGCGTTCGGCGGATAGCGGGTAGGGAGACCCAGTACTTC. Encoded protein: CASSVRRIAGRETQYF.